These T cell receptor beta chains were read from a single sample in a study of shared clonotypes between healthy human individuals. TCRdb keeps only in-frame clones here, not all; method: immunoSEQ multiplex PCR. Of 1,400,000 or so clones detected, approximately 98.5% appear once; the ten largest clones hold about 0.4%. Sequences were obtained from naive CD4+ T cells sorted from blood. These TCRs come from a man aged 30 to 39 in good health. Both conserved end residues are part of each CDR3. The D gene is left open where the match is weak. Clone size is shown for a subset of rows, as once, few, many or a class of expanded clone.

CDR3 protein: CASSGRGGETQYF; CDR3 DNA: TGTGCCAGCAGTGGTAGGGGAGGAGAGACCCAGTACTTC; J gene: TRBJ2-5; clone size: -; V gene: TRBV25-1; CDR3 length: 13; D gene: -
CDR3 protein: CSVEDGLAGDEQFF; CDR3 DNA: TGCAGCGTTGAAGATGGCCTAGCGGGAGATGAGCAGTTCTTC; J gene: TRBJ2-1; clone size: -; V gene: TRBV29-1; CDR3 length: 14; D gene: TRBD2
CDR3 protein: CASSFLGGRTSYNEQFF; CDR3 DNA: TGTGCCAGCAGTTTTCTTGGAGGGCGCACCTCCTACAATGAGCAGTTCTTC; J gene: TRBJ2-1; clone size: -; V gene: TRBV27; CDR3 length: 17; D gene: -
CDR3 protein: CASSLGRYNEQFF; CDR3 DNA: TGTGCCAGTTCGTTGGGACGGTACAATGAGCAGTTCTTC; J gene: TRBJ2-1; clone size: -; V gene: TRBV2; CDR3 length: 13; D gene: -
CDR3 protein: CASSVARLAGETQYF; CDR3 DNA: TGTGCCAGCAGTGTTGCGAGACTAGCGGGAGAGACCCAGTACTTC; J gene: TRBJ2-5; clone size: -; V gene: TRBV6-1; CDR3 length: 15; D gene: TRBD2
CDR3 protein: CATHLDRWGETSYEQYF; CDR3 DNA: TGTGCCACCCACCTAGATCGTTGGGGGGAAACCTCCTACGAGCAGTACTTC; J gene: TRBJ2-7; clone size: -; V gene: TRBV28; CDR3 length: 17; D gene: -
CDR3 protein: CASRPPGGTGELFF; CDR3 DNA: TGTGCCAGCAGACCACCCGGTGGGACCGGGGAGCTGTTTTTT; J gene: TRBJ2-2; clone size: -; V gene: TRBV28; CDR3 length: 14; D gene: -
CDR3 protein: CASSLLGQSEAFF; CDR3 DNA: TGTGCCAGCAGTTTATTGGGACAGAGTGAAGCTTTCTTT; J gene: TRBJ1-1; clone size: -; V gene: TRBV27; CDR3 length: 13; D gene: TRBD1
CDR3 protein: CASSLSGGESYNEQFF; CDR3 DNA: TGCGCCAGCAGCCTCTCCGGGGGAGAGAGTTACAATGAGCAGTTCTTC; J gene: TRBJ2-1; clone size: -; V gene: TRBV4-1; CDR3 length: 16; D gene: -
CDR3 protein: CASRNYPGQTSTTDTQYF; CDR3 DNA: TGCGCCAGCAGGAATTACCCTGGCCAGACTAGCACGACAGATACGCAGTATTTT; J gene: TRBJ2-3; clone size: -; V gene: TRBV5-1; CDR3 length: 18; D gene: TRBD2
CDR3 protein: CASGSSWGGYGYTF; CDR3 DNA: TGTGCTAGTGGTTCCTCCTGGGGAGGGTATGGCTACACCTTC; J gene: TRBJ1-2; clone size: -; V gene: TRBV12-5; CDR3 length: 14; D gene: -
CDR3 protein: CASSLVGTGGISYNEQFF; CDR3 DNA: TGTGCCAGCAGCTTAGTTGGGACAGGGGGGATCTCCTACAATGAGCAGTTCTTC; J gene: TRBJ2-1; clone size: -; V gene: TRBV7-2; CDR3 length: 18; D gene: TRBD1
CDR3 protein: CASSGEGAYEQYF; CDR3 DNA: TGTGCCAGCTCGGGGGAGGGAGCCTACGAGCAGTACTTC; J gene: TRBJ2-7; clone size: -; V gene: TRBV18; CDR3 length: 13; D gene: TRBD2
CDR3 protein: CASSYRKQGAGEQYF; CDR3 DNA: TGTGCCAGCAGTTACCGAAAACAGGGGGCTGGCGAGCAGTACTTC; J gene: TRBJ2-7; clone size: -; V gene: TRBV6-6; CDR3 length: 15; D gene: TRBD1
CDR3 protein: CASSDGLGGPYEQYF; CDR3 DNA: TGTGCCAGCAGCGACGGACTGGGCGGCCCCTACGAGCAGTACTTC; J gene: TRBJ2-7; clone size: -; V gene: TRBV6-1; CDR3 length: 15; D gene: -
CDR3 protein: CASSGFGTGSPTYEQYF; CDR3 DNA: TGCGCCAGCAGTGGTTTTGGGACAGGGTCTCCTACCTACGAGCAGTACTTC; J gene: TRBJ2-7; clone size: -; V gene: TRBV10-2; CDR3 length: 17; D gene: TRBD1
CDR3 protein: CASSSTGGYTEAFF; CDR3 DNA: TGTGCCAGCAGTTCAACAGGGGGCTACACTGAAGCTTTCTTT; J gene: TRBJ1-1; clone size: -; V gene: TRBV28; CDR3 length: 14; D gene: TRBD1
CDR3 protein: CASSPPQGLSSGNTIYF; CDR3 DNA: TGTGCCAGCAGCCCGCCGCAGGGCCTGAGCTCTGGAAACACCATATATTTT; J gene: TRBJ1-3; clone size: -; V gene: TRBV5-5; CDR3 length: 17; D gene: -
CDR3 protein: CASSLWGTREAFF; CDR3 DNA: TGTGCCAGCAGCTTGTGGGGGACACGGGAAGCTTTCTTT; J gene: TRBJ1-1; clone size: -; V gene: TRBV5-8; CDR3 length: 13; D gene: -
CDR3 protein: CASRSRQGSGYTF; CDR3 DNA: TGTGCCAGCAGATCCAGACAGGGGTCTGGCTACACCTTC; J gene: TRBJ1-2; clone size: -; V gene: TRBV6-5; CDR3 length: 13; D gene: TRBD1
CDR3 protein: CASSPGGDTQYF; CDR3 DNA: TGTGCCAGCAGCCCCGGGGGGGATACGCAGTATTTT; J gene: TRBJ2-3; clone size: -; V gene: TRBV11-3; CDR3 length: 12; D gene: TRBD2
CDR3 protein: CASSVVNGANVLTF; CDR3 DNA: TGTGCCAGCAGCGTAGTTAATGGGGCCAACGTCCTGACTTTC; J gene: TRBJ2-6; clone size: -; V gene: TRBV9; CDR3 length: 14; D gene: -
CDR3 protein: CASSWVTGIPMNTEAFF; CDR3 DNA: TGTGCCAGCAGTTGGGTCACAGGGATCCCAATGAACACTGAAGCTTTCTTT; J gene: TRBJ1-1; clone size: -; V gene: TRBV9; CDR3 length: 17; D gene: -
CDR3 protein: CASSFLKGRSLETQYF; CDR3 DNA: TGTGCCAGCAGCTTTCTCAAGGGGCGCAGTCTAGAGACCCAGTACTTC; J gene: TRBJ2-5; clone size: -; V gene: TRBV11-2; CDR3 length: 16; D gene: -
CDR3 protein: CASSQEGRTGPGEKLFF; CDR3 DNA: TGCGCCAGCAGCCAAGAAGGAAGGACAGGGCCCGGGGAAAAACTGTTTTTT; J gene: TRBJ1-4; clone size: -; V gene: TRBV4-3; CDR3 length: 17; D gene: TRBD1
CDR3 protein: CASSPLSANTEAFF; CDR3 DNA: TGTGCCAGCTCACCACTGTCAGCCAACACTGAAGCTTTCTTT; J gene: TRBJ1-1; clone size: once; V gene: TRBV18; CDR3 length: 14; D gene: -
CDR3 protein: CASRYGTGQETQYF; CDR3 DNA: TGTGCCAGCAGGTACGGGACAGGGCAAGAGACCCAGTACTTC; J gene: TRBJ2-5; clone size: -; V gene: TRBV7-2; CDR3 length: 14; D gene: TRBD1
CDR3 protein: CASSEARRQGHGYTF; CDR3 DNA: TGTGCCAGCAGTGAAGCTCGGAGGCAGGGACATGGCTACACCTTC; J gene: TRBJ1-2; clone size: -; V gene: TRBV2; CDR3 length: 15; D gene: -
CDR3 protein: CATSPLSRHEQYF; CDR3 DNA: TGTGCCACCTCGCCCCTGAGCCGACACGAGCAGTACTTC; J gene: TRBJ2-7; clone size: once; V gene: TRBV19; CDR3 length: 13; D gene: -
CDR3 protein: CASSALGTYTQYF; CDR3 DNA: TGTGCCAGCAGCGCGCTCGGGACGTATACGCAGTATTTT; J gene: TRBJ2-3; clone size: -; V gene: TRBV9; CDR3 length: 13; D gene: -
CDR3 protein: CASSSRLTNTEAFF; CDR3 DNA: TGTGCCAGCAGCTCCCGACTGACGAACACTGAAGCTTTCTTT; J gene: TRBJ1-1; clone size: -; V gene: TRBV7-9; CDR3 length: 14; D gene: -
CDR3 protein: CASSVGLADYNEQFF; CDR3 DNA: TGCGCCAGCAGCGTCGGACTAGCGGACTACAATGAGCAGTTCTTC; J gene: TRBJ2-1; clone size: -; V gene: TRBV5-1; CDR3 length: 15; D gene: TRBD2
CDR3 protein: CASSPPVAGVSDTQYF; CDR3 DNA: TGTGCCAGCTCACCACCGGTAGCGGGAGTATCAGATACGCAGTATTTT; J gene: TRBJ2-3; clone size: -; V gene: TRBV18; CDR3 length: 16; D gene: TRBD2
CDR3 protein: CASRLAGPAGELFF; CDR3 DNA: TGCGCCAGCCGATTAGCGGGACCGGCCGGGGAGCTGTTTTTT; J gene: TRBJ2-2; clone size: -; V gene: TRBV4-1; CDR3 length: 14; D gene: TRBD2
CDR3 protein: CASSIVGSLGNEQFF; CDR3 DNA: TGTGCCAGTAGTATAGTGGGTAGTTTAGGGAATGAGCAGTTCTTC; J gene: TRBJ2-1; clone size: -; V gene: TRBV19; CDR3 length: 15; D gene: -
CDR3 protein: CASSQGYRESSYEQYF; CDR3 DNA: TGCGCCAGCAGCCAAGGGTACAGGGAGAGCTCCTACGAGCAGTACTTC; J gene: TRBJ2-7; clone size: -; V gene: TRBV4-3; CDR3 length: 16; D gene: -
CDR3 protein: CASSYSQGNQPQHF; CDR3 DNA: TGTGCCAGCAGTTACTCACAGGGTAATCAGCCCCAGCATTTT; J gene: TRBJ1-5; clone size: -; V gene: TRBV6-6; CDR3 length: 14; D gene: -